Here is one T cell receptor (beta chain) with its context. The antigen is undetermined. These data are taken from a study of regulatory T cells in long-lasting Graves disease. General observations from the study: Persistent patients had a count of shared public clonotypes (approximately 3,000) that exceeded that of new patients (approximately 1,000).

Time point here: newly diagnosed GD, antithyroid drugs for less than 3 months. RNA isolated from PBMCs was used to make the TCR library. Construction of the TCR beta libraries employed iRepertoire HTBI primers in conjunction with Arm-PCR of CDR3 regions. A single record per CDR3 protein comes from TCRdb applying MiXCR to the multiplex PCR reads. Among 350,000 to 550,000 distinct CDR3 sequences, less than 15% were seen once, and the ten largest hold under 20%. These data were also reused for a study on T cells in Graves' hyperthyroidism and ophthalmopathy. That source adds: Uncontrolled infection, other autoimmune disease, pregnancy or lactation led to exclusion.

The clonotype comes from a woman aged 45-65 years with Graves disease. This sample comprised peripheral blood mononuclear cells (PBMCs), obtained at new diagnosis, from a patient treated with antithyroid drugs.

The CDR3, as DNA: TGCAGTGGGGACAGGCCGAGTTCCTACAATGAGCAGTTCTTC. Protein product: CSGDRPSSYNEQFF. This chain links TRBV20-1 with TRBJ2-1, with 8 bases matching TRBD1. Germline V gene lookup returns CDR1 DFQATT and CDR2 SNEGSKA (reference sequence). J lost 1 base, V lost 7 bases, and 6 bases had no gene match. This CDR3 is 14 amino acids long.